This T cell receptor beta chain was documented in a study of neurological immune-mediated disorders. This clonotype has at least ten counts. It was by 5'RACE with 10-nucleotide random UMIs that the cDNA was made. TCRdb redid the calling of the 5' RACE reads with MiXCR, one entry per CDR3 protein. The sample consists of tens of thousands of distinct CDR3 sequences, just over 2.5% of them appearing once. This TCR derives from a woman aged 25 to 39 with multiple sclerosis. Sequenced: PBMCs.

Here the CDR3 DNA reads TGTGCCAGCAGCAGGGGTGTACCAGACGAGCAGTACTTC. It codes for CASSRGVPDEQYF. J is TRBJ2-7 and V is TRBV7-2; D is possibly TRBD1 (5 bases). V lost 5 bases, J lost 5 bases, and 13 bases lay in between. This CDR3 comprises 13 residues. Germline CDR1 reads SGHTA; CDR2 reads FQGNSA.